These 17 T cell receptor beta chains share one sample of origin, sequenced in a study of T-cell reconstitution after alpha-beta-depleted transplantation in children. This sample's TCRbeta library carried unique molecular identifier barcodes. Using its own MiXCR run on the PCR reads, TCRdb lists one record per CDR3 protein. The sample gives hundreds of thousands of distinct CDR3 sequences, approximately 8.4% of which show up once; about a third is in the top ten. The sequencing used PBMCs, mostly from graft donor cells, collected 360 days after TCRalphabeta/CD19-depleted stem cell transplant. The receptor source for this set is a male patient between 2 and 9 years old who had a stem cell transplant for acute myeloid leukemia, so the T cells may come from the graft donor.

This clonotype was found a few times. V gene TRBV5-5 combines with J gene TRBJ1-3; D is unresolved. This CDR3 is 15 amino acids long. Germline CDR1 SGHKS, CDR2 YYEKEE (reference sequence). V was trimmed by 5 bases and J by 0 bases, leaving 12 bases between them. The CDR3 region is CASSGWPSSGNTIYF. The CDR3 nucleotides are TGTGCCAGCAGTGGATGGCCGAGCTCTGGAAACACCATATATTTT. Combining the CDR3 with reference TRBV5-5 and TRBJ1-3 gives the whole variable domain DAGVTQSPTHLIKTRGQQVTLRCSPISGHKSVSWYQQVLGQGPQFIFQYYEKEERGRGNFPDRFSARQFPNYSSELNVNALLLGDSALYLCASSGWPSSGNTIYFGEGSWLTVV.

The table lists this clonotype with many counts. V and J are TRBV5-1 and TRBJ1-5; D not resolved. Germline CDR1 is SGHRS and CDR2 is YFSETQ. The V end lost 5 bases, the J end lost 0 bases, and 12 bases lay between the germline ends. CDR3 size: 15 residues. CDR3 sequence (DNA): TGCGCCAGCAGAGCAAACACGTATAGCAATCAGCCCCAGCATTTT. Residues: CASRANTYSNQPQHF.

The V and J genes are TRBV20-1 and TRBJ1-4; D is unresolved. Germline CDR1 is DFQATT and CDR2 is SNEGSKA (reference sequence). The CDR3 is made up of 12 amino acids. V lost 2 bases and J lost 4, with 5 bases in between. CDR3: CSARIGNEKLFF. The CDR3 DNA reads as TGCAGTGCTAGAATCGGTAATGAAAAACTGTTTTTT.

This chain links TRBV3-1 with TRBJ2-3; possible D gene TRBD1, 6 bases. Germline values: CDR1 LGHDT, CDR2 YNNKEL (reference sequence). V was shortened by 0 bases and J by 2 bases, with 9 bases between the two germline ends. The CDR3 has 15 amino acids. This CDR3 reads CASSQEWTDTDTQYF. The CDR3 region has the DNA TGTGCCAGCAGCCAAGAATGGACAGACACAGATACGCAGTATTTT.

This chain joins TRBV6-1 and TRBJ1-1; D gene uncertain. Germline-derived CDR1 and CDR2 are MNHNS and SASEGT. CDR3 size: 13 residues. The V gene lost 0 bases and the J gene lost 1 base, with 3 bases spanning the gap. CDR3 sequence reads: CASSEATNTEAFF. The DNA for the CDR3 is TGTGCCAGCAGTGAAGCAACGAACACTGAAGCTTTCTTT.

This clonotype was counted only a few times. This chain connects TRBV11-3 to TRBJ2-3; D gene unclear. CDR1 and CDR2 (germline): SGHNT, YENEEA. Trimming took off 0 bases at V and 2 bases at J, with 6 bases between the two ends. The CDR3 covers 14 residues. This chain's CDR3 is CASSLDHTTDTQYF. The CDR3 nucleotides are TGTGCCAGCAGCTTAGATCACACCACAGATACGCAGTATTTT.

V gene TRBV12-3 or TRBV12-4 combines with J gene TRBJ2-7, with 8 nucleotides matching TRBD1. The ends lost 5 bases at V and 2 bases at J; junction bases unmatched: 5. The CDR3 loop spans 14 amino acids. The CDR3 protein is CASSPGQGTYEQYF. The CDR3 bases are TGTGCCAGCAGTCCAGGACAGGGAACCTACGAGCAGTACTTC.

This rearrangement joins TRBV7-2 to TRBJ1-5; 7 positions agree with TRBD1. The CDR3 runs 14 residues. Germline-derived CDR1 and CDR2 are SGHTA and FQGNSA. Trimming cost V 2 bases and J 6 bases; bases outside gene matches: 4. This CDR3 is CASSLWDSTQPQHF. The CDR3 coding sequence is TGTGCCAGCAGCTTATGGGACAGTACTCAGCCCCAGCATTTT.

This chain connects TRBV7-2 to TRBJ2-7, with no clear D. The CDR3 loop spans 14 amino acids. The ends were cut back, 0 bases at V and 3 bases at J, with 9 bases in the middle. The V gene's germline CDR1 is SGHTA and CDR2 FQGNSA. In DNA, the CDR3 is TGTGCCAGCAGCTTAGCTACAGTAGACTACGAGCAGTACTTC. This codes for CASSLATVDYEQYF.

Only a few counts were recorded for this clonotype. The rearrangement joins TRBV4-2 to TRBJ2-4; D remains unclear. With 1 base removed from V and 0 bases from J, the gap between germline ends came to 7 bases. CDR1 is LGHNA and CDR2 is YNFKEQ in the germline V gene. The CDR3 sequence is 15 residues long. The CDR3 here is CASSQGQVAKNIQYF. The CDR3 coding sequence is TGTGCCAGCAGCCAAGGCCAGGTAGCCAAAAACATTCAGTACTTC.

This clonotype was detected ten times or more. The rearrangement links TRBV5-1 to TRBJ2-1; 10 bases map to TRBD1. Germline CDR1 is SGHRS and CDR2 is YFSETQ. Losses at the gene ends were 2 bases for V and 9 bases for J; bases not matched to a gene: 5. The CDR3 is 14 amino acids. In DNA, the CDR3 is TGCGCCAGCAGCTTCTCGGGACAGGGGTTTGAGCAGTTCTTC. Translating it yields CASSFSGQGFEQFF.

This chain uses TRBV18 with TRBJ2-5, with a possible D match to TRBD1 (6 bases). Trimming cost V 3 bases and J 1 base, with 9 bases left between them. The length of the CDR3 is 14 residues. CDR1 is KGHSH and CDR2 is LQKENI in the germline V gene. The chain's CDR3 is CASSPGHTQETQYF. CDR3 bases: TGTGCCAGCTCACCGGGACACACCCAAGAGACCCAGTACTTC.

This clonotype was seen repeatedly, ten times or more. CDR3 sequence: CASSLTGRWNTEAFF. As DNA, the CDR3 is TGCGCCAGCAGCCTCACAGGGCGGTGGAACACTGAAGCTTTCTTT. The rearrangement uses TRBV5-1 and TRBJ1-1; tentatively, D is TRBD1 (6 bases). From germline, CDR1 is SGHRS and CDR2 YFSETQ. The CDR3 totals 15 residues. Trimming took 4 bases from V and 1 from J, leaving 14 bases between them.

The rearrangement joins TRBV6-5 to TRBJ1-2, with D maybe TRBD1 (5 bases). The CDR3 runs to 18 residues. V was pared by 0 bases and J by 5 bases, with 22 bases between. Germline CDR1 reads MNHEY; CDR2 reads SVGAGI. The CDR3 reads CASSYSYPGIPARYGYTF. CDR3 coding DNA: TGTGCCAGCAGTTACTCGTACCCAGGGATCCCGGCCCGTTATGGCTACACCTTC.

This clonotype was counted between two and nine times. This chain joins TRBV4-1 and TRBJ2-7; D gene uncertain. Trimming cost V 1 base and J 0 bases, with 10 bases left between them. This CDR3 region has 15 residues. Germline assignment: CDR1 MGHRA and CDR2 YSYEKL. The CDR3 nucleotides read TGCGCCAGCAGCCAAGCGAAAGGTTACTCCTACGAGCAGTACTTC. It is translated as CASSQAKGYSYEQYF.

This clonotype was observed a few times. The genes are TRBV5-1 and TRBJ1-1, with TRBD1 matching 7 bases. Per germline, CDR1 SGHRS and CDR2 YFSETQ. With 2 bases clipped from V and 0 bases from J, the junction kept 7 bases outside the gene matches. The CDR3 covers 16 residues. The CDR3 nucleotides are TGCGCCAGCAGCTTACAAGGGGGCCCAATGAACACTGAAGCTTTCTTT. This translates into CASSLQGGPMNTEAFF.

This chain connects TRBV30 to TRBJ2-7, with D unresolved. The germline gives CDR1 GTSNPN, CDR2 SVGIG (reference sequence). The CDR3 spans 11 residues. V was clipped by 5 bases and J by 3 bases, with 8 bases between them. CDR3 in amino acids: CAWGINYEQYF. Here the CDR3 DNA reads TGTGCCTGGGGGATAAACTACGAGCAGTACTTC.